This T cell receptor (beta chain) is drawn from a study of blood T cell repertoires in COVID-19. On the study more broadly: Sites across the United States, Italy and Spain contributed samples from acute and convalescent COVID-19.

The CDR3 spans 14 residues. CDR1 SGHTA and CDR2 FQGTGA come from the germline V gene. Losses at the gene ends were 5 bases for V and 7 bases for J; bases not matched to a gene: 6. Per the study methods: The assay estimated nucleated cells by amplifying reference gene primers. The method was immunoSEQ multiplex PCR; TCRdb's version includes in-frame clones alone and lacks a portion of them. The DNA was the basis for D and trimming; V, J and clone size are from that table. The table lists 30,000 to 40,000 clones, around 90% of them singletons, with 25% in the top ten. Sequenced material: peripheral blood. The clonotype was recovered from a man in his sixties with active or convalescent COVID-19. V gene TRBV7-3 combines with J gene TRBJ2-1; 9 bases map to TRBD1. The CDR3 nucleotides read TGTGCCAGCAGCGTACAGGGGGCGCAAAATGAGCAGTTCTTC. It encodes CASSVQGAQNEQFF.